This TCR beta chain is from a study of OX40 agonist ivuxolimab in advanced cancers. Study observations and caveats: Those patients achieving a partial response at 0.1-3.0 mg/kg showed among the lowest clonal expansion. Some of the nonresponding patients also showed low levels of normalized T-cell clonal expansion. Dosing at 0.1 to 3.0 mg/kg was accompanied by clonal expansion of CD4+ and CD8+ blood T cells by week 6.

As to this clone: Its antigen remains unknown.

The table came from immunoSEQ multiplex PCR; TCRdb's copy has only in-frame clones and leaves some out. There are tens of thousands of clones in the sample; approximately 88% occur only once, and roughly three fifths lies in the top ten. Sequencing was performed on CD4+ or CD8+ T cells sorted from blood, taken in a trial of the OX40 agonist ivuxolimab. This sequence was found in an adult with an advanced solid tumor such as melanoma, head and neck, liver or kidney cancer.

CDR3 protein: CASSKGHVAKNIQYF. The DNA for the CDR3 is TGTGCCAGCTCAAAGGGGCATGTGGCCAAAAACATTCAGTACTTC. This chain uses TRBV6-5 with TRBJ2-4; D may be TRBD1 (5 bases). Looked up from germline, CDR1 is MNHEY and CDR2 is SVGAGI. Trimming took off 8 bases at V and 1 base at J, with 15 bases between the two ends. There are 15 residues in the CDR3.